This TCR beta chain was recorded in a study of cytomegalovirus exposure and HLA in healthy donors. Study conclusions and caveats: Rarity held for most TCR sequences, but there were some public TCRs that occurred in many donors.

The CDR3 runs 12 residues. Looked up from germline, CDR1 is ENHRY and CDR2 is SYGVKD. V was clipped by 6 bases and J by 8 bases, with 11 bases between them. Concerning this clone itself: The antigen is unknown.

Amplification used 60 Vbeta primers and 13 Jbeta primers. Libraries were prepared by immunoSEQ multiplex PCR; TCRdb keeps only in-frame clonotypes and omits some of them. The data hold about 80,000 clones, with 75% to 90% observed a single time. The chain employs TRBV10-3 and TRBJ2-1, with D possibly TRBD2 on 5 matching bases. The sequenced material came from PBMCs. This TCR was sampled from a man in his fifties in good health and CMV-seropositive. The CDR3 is CAIRGSSDEQFF. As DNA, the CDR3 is TGTGCCATCAGGGGGAGCTCGGATGAGCAGTTCTTC.